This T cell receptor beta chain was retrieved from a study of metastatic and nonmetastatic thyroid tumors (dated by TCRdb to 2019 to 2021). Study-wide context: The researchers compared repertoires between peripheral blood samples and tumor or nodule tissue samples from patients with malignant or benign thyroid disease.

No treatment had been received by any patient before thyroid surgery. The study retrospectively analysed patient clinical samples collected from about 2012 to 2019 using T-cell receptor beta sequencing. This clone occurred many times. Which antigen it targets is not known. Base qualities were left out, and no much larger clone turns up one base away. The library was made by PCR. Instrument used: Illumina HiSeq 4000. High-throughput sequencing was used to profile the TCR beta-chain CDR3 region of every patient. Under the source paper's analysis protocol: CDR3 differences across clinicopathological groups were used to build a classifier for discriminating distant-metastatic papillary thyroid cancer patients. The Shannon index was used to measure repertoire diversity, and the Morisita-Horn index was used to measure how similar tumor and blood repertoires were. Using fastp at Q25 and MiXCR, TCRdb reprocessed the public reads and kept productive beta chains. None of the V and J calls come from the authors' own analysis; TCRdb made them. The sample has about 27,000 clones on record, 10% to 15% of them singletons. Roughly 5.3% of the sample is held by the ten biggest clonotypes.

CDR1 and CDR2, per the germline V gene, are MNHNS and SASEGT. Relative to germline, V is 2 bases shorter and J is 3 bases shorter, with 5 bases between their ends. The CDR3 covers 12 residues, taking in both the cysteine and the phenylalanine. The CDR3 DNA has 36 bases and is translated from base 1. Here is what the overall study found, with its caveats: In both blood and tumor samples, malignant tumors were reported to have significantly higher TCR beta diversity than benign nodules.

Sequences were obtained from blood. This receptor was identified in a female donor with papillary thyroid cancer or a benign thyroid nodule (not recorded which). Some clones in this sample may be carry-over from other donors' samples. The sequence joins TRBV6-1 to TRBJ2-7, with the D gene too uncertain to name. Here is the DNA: TGTGCCAGCAGTGAATATGACTACGAGCAGTACTTC. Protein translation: CASSEYDYEQYF.